The 7 T cell receptor beta chains reported below all come from one sample, sequenced in a study of radiation and T cells in renal cell carcinoma. Sequencing was performed with immunoSEQ multiplex PCR; in TCRdb, only in-frame clones are kept and a portion is missing. This sample carries about 120,000 clones, 81% of them seen once, and the ten largest clones take about 5.3%. Time point in this sample: blood 2 weeks post-SBRT. This sample's treatment: 15 Gy SBRT to primary tumor, nephrectomy 4 weeks later. Sequencing was performed on blood, taken from a patient whose treatment included radiotherapy and nephrectomy. These receptors were obtained from a middle-aged man with renal cell carcinoma.

This rearrangement joins TRBV6-1 to TRBJ1-2; TRBD1 might be the D (6 bases). Germline lookup yields CDR1 MNHNS and CDR2 SASEGT. The germline V and J ends were trimmed by 3 bases and 7 bases, with 15 bases remaining between them. The CDR3 contains 14 residues. Here the CDR3 DNA reads TGTGCCAGCAGTGACAGGGGAGAGTCGGGTGGCTACACCTTC. Encoded protein: CASSDRGESGGYTF.

CDR3 in DNA: TGTGCCAGTAGGAGCGGGAGCGGCTACGAGCAGTACTTC. Protein: CASRSGSGYEQYF. The chain uses TRBV19 and TRBJ2-7, with TRBD2 identical over 8 bases. CDR3 length equals 13 residues. V was clipped by 6 bases and J by 3 bases; unmatched bases: 4. Germline V CDR1 and CDR2: LNHDA, SQIVND (reference sequence). The variable domain in full, with the rest retrieved from reference TRBV19 and TRBJ2-7, is DGGITQSPKYLFRKEGQNVTLSCEQNLNHDAMYWYRQDPGQGLRLIYYSQIVNDFQKGDIAEGYSVSREKKESFPLTVTSAQKNPTAFYLCASRSGSGYEQYFGPGTRLTVT.

The table lists this clone with a few counts. The chain is built from TRBV6-6 and TRBJ1-5; D remains unclear. From germline, CDR1 is MNHNY and CDR2 SVGAGI (reference sequence). The V gene lost 5 bases and the J gene lost 0 bases, with 11 bases spanning the gap. The length of the CDR3 is 15 residues. CDR3 coding DNA: TGTGCCAGCAGTGACGAGGGTCATAGCAATCAGCCCCAGCATTTT. This encodes CASSDEGHSNQPQHF.

V is TRBV7-9 and J is TRBJ2-1; D is perhaps TRBD2 (7 bases). CDR3 length: 15 residues. V gave up 2 bases and J gave up 6 bases, with 14 bases separating them. The germline CDR1 and CDR2 sequences are SEHNR and FQNEAQ (reference sequence). Here the CDR3 DNA reads TGTGCCAGCAGCTTACGGCGGGGGACAACCAATGAGCAGTTCTTC. Translating gives CASSLRRGTTNEQFF.

The chain combines TRBV5-4 with TRBJ1-1; no clear D. Per germline, CDR1 SGHNT and CDR2 YYREEE (reference sequence). V dropped 1 base and J dropped 2 bases, with 12 bases sitting between them. This CDR3 region has 15 residues. The CDR3 here is CASSLPGSRNTEAFF. In DNA, the CDR3 is TGTGCCAGCAGCTTGCCCGGGTCACGTAACACTGAAGCTTTCTTT.

The chain has TRBV15 and TRBJ1-5; D perhaps matches TRBD1 (5 bases). V lost 0 bases and J 0 bases, leaving 12 bases between the germline ends. CDR1 and CDR2 from the germline V gene are LNHNV and YYDKDF (reference sequence). This CDR3 is built from 17 residues. The CDR3 DNA follows: TGTGCCACCAGCAGAGATGTGGGGGTTCTTAGCAATCAGCCCCAGCATTTT. This gives the protein CATSRDVGVLSNQPQHF.

The CDR3 spells CASSYYGGGTEAFF. In DNA, the CDR3 is TGTGCCAGCAGTTACTATGGGGGGGGCACTGAAGCTTTCTTT. The rearrangement joins TRBV6-5 to TRBJ1-1; perhaps TRBD1 as D (5 bases). This CDR3 is built from 14 residues. Germline V CDR1 and CDR2: MNHEY, SVGAGI. Trimming shortened V by 1 base and J by 4 bases, and 10 bases separated the two germline ends.